This T cell receptor (beta chain) was captured by sequencing in a study of CD8 T cell repertoires and HIV-1 epitope variants. Study in general: IL-2, IL-7 and IL-15 were added on days 3 and 7 of 10-day cultures.

Comment on this clone: The antigen remains undetermined.

The protocol was immunoSEQ multiplex PCR, while the TCRdb copy is restricted to in-frame clones and leaves out a portion. The sample consists of 4,500 or so clones, 68% of them appearing once. The germline V gene has CDR1 MDHEN and CDR2 SYDVKM. Trimming removed 8 bases at V and 9 bases at J, with 23 bases between. The CDR3 runs to 14 residues. V is TRBV28 and J is TRBJ2-7; a possible D gene is TRBD1 (5 bases). The source is a male donor with HIV. Sequenced input: cultured CD8+ T cells derived from PBMCs. CDR3 protein: CASGSRPDTDRQYF. The CDR3 DNA sequence: TGTGCCAGCGGCTCGCGCCCGGACACAGATAGGCAGTACTTC.